Following are 21 T cell receptor beta chains from one sample sequenced in a study of regulatory T cells in long-lasting Graves disease. As to time point: newly diagnosed GD, antithyroid drugs for less than 3 months. The authors made the TCR library using RNA they extracted from PBMCs. The authors built TCR beta libraries using iRepertoire HTBI primers and Arm-PCR of CDR3 regions. TCRdb re-analysed the multiplex PCR reads in MiXCR, keeping a single row per CDR3 protein. The sample lists approximately 540,000 distinct CDR3 sequences; 9.5% to 15% were seen once. This sample also belongs to another study, concerning T cells in Graves' hyperthyroidism and ophthalmopathy.

The source was peripheral blood mononuclear cells (PBMCs), collected at new diagnosis, from a patient treated with antithyroid drugs. The receptor set was obtained from a woman in her twenties or thirties with Graves disease.

In its sample, this clonotype was seen many times. The chain couples TRBV12-3 or TRBV12-4 to TRBJ1-3; 7 bases match TRBD1. This CDR3 has 15 residues. V lost 5 bases to trimming and J lost 8 bases; unmatched junction nucleotides: 12. The CDR3 loop reads CASSPEQGRGHTIYF. CDR3 sequence (DNA): TGTGCCAGCAGTCCGGAACAGGGGCGAGGCCACACCATATATTTT.

The sample holds many counts of this clonotype. The genes are TRBV2 and TRBJ2-3; D uncertain. V was pared by 2 bases and J by 3 bases, with 15 bases between. The length of the CDR3 is 16 residues. Germline CDR1 reads SNHLY; CDR2 reads FYNNEI. The chain's CDR3 is CASSERRMILTDTQYF. Written as DNA, the CDR3 is TGTGCCAGCAGTGAAAGACGTATGATACTAACAGATACGCAGTATTTT.

This clonotype turned up a few times. V is TRBV7-2 and J is TRBJ2-7, with 9 bases aligning to TRBD2. CDR3 length: 17 residues. Unmatched junction bases numbered 11, after V lost 0 bases and J lost 5 bases. CDR1 is SGHTA and CDR2 is FQGNSA in the germline V gene. In DNA, the CDR3 is TGTGCCAGCAGCTTAGCTTCCTCCGGGGCTAGCGGGAACGAGCAGTACTTC. This codes for CASSLASSGASGNEQYF.

The table lists this clonotype with a few counts. The chain uses TRBV6-5 and TRBJ2-3; D perhaps matches TRBD2 (6 bases). V lost 0 bases and J 5 bases, leaving 18 bases between the germline ends. Looked up from germline, CDR1 is MNHEY and CDR2 is SVGAGI. The CDR3 covers 17 residues. The CDR3 nucleotides are TGTGCCAGCAGTTACTCGCCGTTGCTAGCGCGGGTAGATACGCAGTATTTT. Translating gives CASSYSPLLARVDTQYF.

Turning to this clonotype: One end of the junction varies from germline; a read error may be responsible. CDR3 loop: CASGYSGREGRWLAKNIQYF. The CDR3, as DNA: TGTGCCAGCGGTTACTCCGGGCGGGAGGGAAGGTGGTTAGCCAAAAACATTCAGTACTTC. The genes are TRBV6-2 or TRBV6-3 and TRBJ2-4, with 9 bases aligning to TRBD2. Germline V gene sequence: CDR1 MNHEY, CDR2 SVGEGT. The CDR3 is 20 amino acids.

The chain recombines TRBV5-4 with TRBJ2-3; a weak D match, TRBD1 (6 bases). The germline gives CDR1 SGHNT, CDR2 YYREEE (reference sequence). The CDR3 consists of 16 residues. V lost 4 bases to trimming and J lost 2 bases, with 17 bases between them. CDR3 DNA sequence: TGTGCCAGCAGCCCCGGACAGAGAAGATCCACAGATACGCAGTATTTT. Its translation: CASSPGQRRSTDTQYF.

This clonotype was seen many times. J is TRBJ2-1 and V is TRBV7-3, with D unresolved. In germline, CDR1 is SGHTA, CDR2 FQGTGA. The CDR3 has 15 amino acids. V dropped 4 bases and J dropped 0 bases, with 10 bases sitting between them. CDR3 sequence: CASSSYSSSYNEQFF. In DNA, the CDR3 is TGTGCCAGCAGCTCCTACTCGAGCTCCTACAATGAGCAGTTCTTC.

This clonotype came up many times. The rearrangement links TRBV18 to TRBJ1-5; D not certain. The CDR3 is 12 residues long. Looked up from germline, CDR1 is KGHSH and CDR2 is LQKENI. Trimming shortened V by 3 bases and J by 7 bases, and 7 bases separated the two germline ends. This CDR3 reads CASSPEGQPQHF. DNA of the CDR3: TGTGCCAGCTCACCGGAGGGCCAGCCCCAGCATTTT.

This clonotype has a count of ten or more. The rearrangement uses TRBV6-1 and TRBJ2-7, with TRBD1 matching 7 bases. Germline V lookup: CDR1 MNHNS, CDR2 SASEGT. The CDR3 is made up of 13 amino acids. J gave up 7 bases and V 11 bases, and 14 bases lay outside the gene matches. This chain's CDR3 is CAAEITGAREQYF. The CDR3 DNA follows: TGTGCCGCAGAAATCACAGGGGCGAGGGAGCAGTACTTC.

This clonotype showed up just a few times. This may be a read error: a much more frequent sequence differs by one nucleotide. The chain combines TRBV2 with TRBJ2-3; D is perhaps TRBD2 (5 bases). CDR1 and CDR2 (germline): SNHLY, FYNNEI. Trimming shortened V by 11 bases and J by 5 bases, and 11 bases separated the two germline ends. This CDR3 is 11 amino acids long. The CDR3 coding sequence is TGTGCCGGAGGTCCGGGAGATACGCAGTATTTT. Amino acid sequence: CAGGPGDTQYF.

This chain connects TRBV11-3 to TRBJ2-3; TRBD2 agrees at 8 bases. CDR1 and CDR2 from the germline V gene are SGHNT and YENEEA. The length of the CDR3 is 15 residues. V lost 4 bases and J lost 4; bases outside the gene matches: 7. The CDR3 DNA is TGTGCCAGCAGCTCGGGGACTAGTGTTTCAGATACGCAGTATTTT. Residues: CASSSGTSVSDTQYF.

This clonotype was counted at least ten times. V gene TRBV6-1 combines with J gene TRBJ1-1; D call uncertain. Germline assignment: CDR1 MNHNS and CDR2 SASEGT. CDR3 length: 10 amino acids. V was shortened by 10 bases and J by 5 bases, with 8 bases between the two germline ends. The CDR3 reads CAIRWTEAFF. The DNA of the CDR3 is TGTGCCATCAGGTGGACTGAAGCTTTCTTT.

This clonotype was recorded many times. V usage is TRBV7-9 and J usage is TRBJ1-3, with 7 bases lining up with TRBD1. Germline assignment: CDR1 SEHNR and CDR2 FQNEAQ (reference sequence). J lost 4 bases, V lost 5 bases, and 5 bases had no gene match. The CDR3 loop spans 14 amino acids. In nucleotides, the CDR3 is TGTGCCAGCAGCACTCTGGACAGGGGAAACACCATATATTTT. This codes for CASSTLDRGNTIYF.

This clonotype has just a few counts. Germline is not matched at one junction end, which may reflect a read error. The chain carries TRBV4-1 and TRBJ2-7; D is perhaps TRBD2 (6 bases). Germline assignment: CDR1 MGHRA and CDR2 YSYEKL. This CDR3 region has 13 residues. The CDR3 DNA sequence: TGCGCCAGCAGAGGTGGCGGGGCCCACGAGCAGTGCTTC. Translation gives CASRGGGAHEQCF.

Points on this clonotype: A far larger clone differs by one base, so this is likely a read error. This rearrangement joins TRBV6-5 to TRBJ1-4; possible D gene TRBD1, 5 bases. Germline V gene sequence: CDR1 MNHEY, CDR2 SVGAGI. V lost 3 bases, J lost 8 bases, and 13 bases lay in between. This CDR3 is 14 amino acids long. The CDR3: CASSYTKRGEKLFF. The CDR3 bases are TGTGCCAGCAGTTATACCAAACGGGGCGAAAAACTGTTTTTT.

The sample holds many counts of this clonotype. The chain uses TRBV12-3 or TRBV12-4 and TRBJ2-7, with 8 bases lining up with TRBD1. CDR3 length: 16 amino acids. The trim removed 2 bases at V and 1 base at J, leaving 7 bases unmatched. Here the CDR3 reads CASSLPSWTGSYEQYF. CDR3 in DNA: TGTGCCAGCAGTTTACCCAGTTGGACAGGGTCCTACGAGCAGTACTTC.

This clonotype was seen more than once but under ten times. The chain is built from TRBV19 and TRBJ2-7; TRBD1 might be the D (6 bases). Germline V CDR1 and CDR2: LNHDA, SQIVND (reference sequence). The CDR3 consists of 15 residues. V shed 3 bases and J shed 2 bases, with 14 bases lying between them. The CDR3 coding sequence is TGTGCCAGTAGTATGGGCGCCAGGGGCCCCTACGAGCAGTACTTC. As protein: CASSMGARGPYEQYF.

This clonotype was detected many times. A much larger clonotype is one base distant, so this may be a read error. The J gene is TRBJ2-1, the V gene TRBV11-2; 10 bases line up with TRBD1. V lost 4 bases, J lost 2 bases, and 2 bases stayed unmatched. Per germline, CDR1 SGHAT and CDR2 FQNNGV. The CDR3 consists of 15 residues. The CDR3 coding sequence is TGTGCCAGCAGCTGGGGGACAGGGGCCTACAATGAGCAGTTCTTC. This gives the protein CASSWGTGAYNEQFF.

The J gene is TRBJ2-2, the V gene TRBV28; perhaps TRBD1 as D (6 bases). Looked up from germline, CDR1 is MDHEN and CDR2 is SYDVKM. The V gene lost 4 bases and the J gene lost 0 bases, with 15 bases spanning the gap. This CDR3 spans 17 amino acids. The CDR3 DNA follows: TGTGCCAGCAGTTCCACGTCCGGGACAACGAACACCGGGGAGCTGTTTTTT. It translates to CASSSTSGTTNTGELFF.

The sample holds many counts of this clonotype. The chain recombines TRBV29-1 with TRBJ2-5; 11 nucleotides match TRBD1. This CDR3 comprises 14 residues. V was clipped by 6 bases and J by 7 bases; unmatched bases: 10. The germline V gene encodes CDR1 SQVTM and CDR2 ANQGSEA. The CDR3 DNA sequence: TGCAGCGTCGACCCGGGACAGGGGGAAGGGACCCAGTACTTC. Encoded protein: CSVDPGQGEGTQYF.

This clonotype showed up many times. The chain carries TRBV12-5 and TRBJ2-1; TRBD2 aligns across 11 bases. CDR1 LGHNT and CDR2 FRNRAP come from the germline V gene. The CDR3 totals 15 residues. The V and J ends lost 1 base and 8 bases, in that order; junction bases with no gene match: 4. CDR3 bases: TGTGCTAGTGGTTTGGGTCTAGCGGGAGGCGATGAGCAGTTCTTC. Translating it yields CASGLGLAGGDEQFF.